The T cell receptor beta chain under discussion was sequenced for a study of vaccination and CD4 T cells after COVID-19. The CDR3 spans 12 residues. Germline V gene lookup returns CDR1 SGHRS and CDR2 YFSETQ. V was cut by 2 bases and J by 6 bases, with 8 bases left in between. Points on this clonotype: As yet, its antigen is unknown.

Noted treatment: approximately nine-day PBMC culture with coronavirus spike peptide pools or control peptides (ViraFEST assay). Gathered ahead of the COVID-19 pandemic (2011-2018) were the CD4+ T cells of the unexposed donor. The Oncomine TCR Beta short-read assay generated sequence data from the DNA of cultured CD4+ T cells. One entry per CDR3 protein, called by TCRdb with MiXCR from the PCR reads. The sample has roughly 8,400 distinct CDR3 sequences, over 40% seen once. The chain uses TRBV5-1 and TRBJ1-1, with D perhaps TRBD1 (5 bases). Source material: CD4+ T cells from blood, cultured in vitro. The receptor comes from a human donor in good health. This CDR3 reads CASSLRGPEAFF. DNA for the CDR3: TGCGCCAGCAGCTTAAGGGGACCTGAAGCTTTCTTT.